One sample yielded the 2 T cell receptor beta chains listed below, sequenced in a study of regulatory T cells in long-lasting Graves disease. The time point here: persistent/refractory GD, antithyroid drugs over 5 years with positive TRAb. After RNA was extracted from PBMCs, the TCR library was made from it. Library construction for TCR beta used iRepertoire HTBI primers and Arm-PCR of CDR3 regions. A single record per CDR3 protein comes from TCRdb applying MiXCR to the multiplex PCR reads. The sample has 300,000 to 500,000 distinct CDR3 sequences; more than 20% are singletons. The input for sequencing was peripheral blood mononuclear cells (PBMCs), taken when the disease was refractory, from a patient treated with antithyroid drugs. These receptors were obtained from a female donor with Graves disease.

This clonotype came up many times. The chain carries TRBV28 and TRBJ2-7; TRBD2 matches 8 bases. V was pared by 2 bases and J by 2 bases, with 2 bases of the junction left unmatched. The CDR3 sequence is 14 residues long. Germline-derived CDR1 and CDR2 are MDHEN and SYDVKM. For the CDR3, the DNA is TGTGCCAGCAGTTTAGGCGGGAGGCCCTACGAGCAGTACTTC. Translated: CASSLGGRPYEQYF.

This clonotype was counted a few times. The rearrangement links TRBV20-1 to TRBJ1-1; the D gene is possibly TRBD1 (6 bases). In germline, CDR1 is DFQATT, CDR2 SNEGSKA (reference sequence). CDR3 length: 16 residues. Trimming shortened V by 8 bases and J by 0 bases, and 22 bases separated the two germline ends. The CDR3 nucleotides are TGCAGTACTTACTGGGGGGGCTTATCCATGAACACTGAAGCTTTCTTT. Translated, it gives CSTYWGGLSMNTEAFF.